The rows below give T cell receptor beta chains drawn from one sample of a study of neoadjuvant anti-PD-1 for oral cavity cancer. Libraries were prepared by immunoSEQ multiplex PCR; TCRdb keeps only in-frame clonotypes and omits some of them. The sample has fewer than 20,000 clones; about 65% are singletons. The material sequenced was PBMCs, taken before nivolumab (anti-PD-1) treatment. Receptor source: a person aged 40 to 85 with oral cavity squamous cell carcinoma. Each CDR3 is given with its conserved first and last residue. Fields, in order: V gene, clone size, D gene, J gene, CDR3 DNA, CDR3 protein. D genes are given only for firm matches. Clone size is shown for a subset of rows, as once, few, many or a class of expanded clone.

TRBV5-4	-	-	TRBJ2-5	TGTGCCAGCAGCTTCGGGACTTTCCAGGAGACCCAGTACTTC	CASSFGTFQETQYF
TRBV5-1	-	TRBD2	TRBJ2-7	TGCGCCAGCAGCTTGGGACTAGCGGGAGCCTCCTACGAGCAGTACTTC	CASSLGLAGASYEQYF
TRBV11-3	-	TRBD2	TRBJ2-1	TGTGCCAGCAGCTTAGGTGGTAGCGGGACCTACAATGAGCAGTTCTTC	CASSLGGSGTYNEQFF
TRBV11-2	-	-	TRBJ2-7	TGTGCCAGCAGTGGCAGCTCCTACGAGCAGTACTTC	CASSGSSYEQYF
TRBV7-8	once	-	TRBJ2-7	TGTGCCAGCAGCTTAGTCCGGGGACTCGATTACGAGCAGTACTTC	CASSLVRGLDYEQYF
TRBV11-2	-	-	TRBJ1-2	TGTGCCAGCAGCTTAGAGGGCAGCAACTATGGCTACACCTTC	CASSLEGSNYGYTF
TRBV6-6	-	TRBD1	TRBJ2-3	TGTGCCAGCGGATCCGGGACAGGGGGAACAGATACGCAGTATTTT	CASGSGTGGTDTQYF
TRBV30	-	-	TRBJ2-2	TGTGCCTGGAGTCAGCTAGAGGTCACCGGGGAGCTGTTTTTT	CAWSQLEVTGELFF
TRBV2	-	-	TRBJ1-5	TGTGCCAGCAGTGGTCCGAACAATCAGCCCCAGCATTTT	CASSGPNNQPQHF
TRBV19	-	-	TRBJ1-2	TGTGCCAGTAGTATCTTCGGCAATGGCTACACCTTC	CASSIFGNGYTF
TRBV5-4	-	TRBD1	TRBJ1-2	TGTGCCAGCAGCCCCGTAGACAGGGGCGTCAACTATGGCTACACCTTC	CASSPVDRGVNYGYTF
TRBV19	few	-	TRBJ2-1	TGTGCCAGTAGTATATCGTTTTACAATGAGCAGTTCTTC	CASSISFYNEQFF
TRBV28	few	-	TRBJ2-7	TGTGCCAGCAGGGGGGCTAGCGCCTACGAGCAGTACTTC	CASRGASAYEQYF
TRBV29-1	-	TRBD1	TRBJ1-2	TGCAGCGTTGAGGGGGACAGTCAAGCTAACTATGGCTACACCTTC	CSVEGDSQANYGYTF
TRBV5-1	-	TRBD2	TRBJ2-3	TGCGCCAGCAGCGGCAGACTAGCGGGTGACACAGATACGCAGTATTTT	CASSGRLAGDTDTQYF
TRBV30	-	-	TRBJ1-5	TGTGCCTGGAGTACGGACAGTAATCAGCCCCAGCATTTT	CAWSTDSNQPQHF
TRBV30	-	TRBD1	TRBJ2-7	TGTGCCTGGAGTGGGGACCGGGACAGCGCCTACGAGCAGTACTTC	CAWSGDRDSAYEQYF
TRBV5-1	-	-	TRBJ2-5	TGCGCCAGCAGCTTGTCTCCTTCCACAGGGACCCAGTACTTC	CASSLSPSTGTQYF
TRBV7-8	-	TRBD1	TRBJ2-7	TGTGCCAGCAGTTCCGGGACAGGGACCTACGAGCAGTACTTC	CASSSGTGTYEQYF
TRBV6-5	-	-	TRBJ1-6	TGTGCCAGCAGTTACAGAATGATGAATGGGGATTCACCCCTCCACTTT	CASSYRMMNGDSPLHF
TRBV7-6	-	-	TRBJ1-3	TGTGCCAGCAGCTTAGGCCTGGGCAGTGTCTCTGGAAACACCATATATTTT	CASSLGLGSVSGNTIYF
TRBV5-6	-	-	TRBJ2-6	TGTGCCAGCAGCTACAGGGTCTCTGGGGCCAACGTCCTGACTTTC	CASSYRVSGANVLTF
TRBV19	-	-	TRBJ1-2	TGTGCCAGTAGTGGCCCTTTTAACTATGGCTACACCTTC	CASSGPFNYGYTF
TRBV6-4	-	-	TRBJ1-1	TGTGCCAGCAGTGACTGCCAGTCGAACACTGAAGCTTTCTTT	CASSDCQSNTEAFF
TRBV9	-	-	TRBJ2-1	TGTGCCAGCAGCCCGACAGAGGCGCGAAACAATGAGCAGTTCTTC	CASSPTEARNNEQFF
TRBV6-1	-	-	TRBJ2-3	TGTGCCAGCAGTGAAGCGGACGGAGGGGCAGATACGCAGTATTTT	CASSEADGGADTQYF
TRBV5-4	few	-	TRBJ1-2	TGTGCCAGCAGCTTGGGTGGGGGCCCGAACTATGGCTACACCTTC	CASSLGGGPNYGYTF
TRBV5-4	-	-	TRBJ1-2	TGTGCCAGCAGCGCCCCGGGAACCAACTATGGCTACACCTTC	CASSAPGTNYGYTF
TRBV4-1	-	-	TRBJ1-4	TGCGCCAGCAGCCAAGTGGGGTTGGCCCGAAATGAAAAACTGTTTTTT	CASSQVGLARNEKLFF
TRBV25-1	-	-	TRBJ2-2	TGTGCCAGCAGTGAGGGGGGACATTTGAGGGCCGGGGAGCTGTTTTTT	CASSEGGHLRAGELFF
TRBV7-8	-	TRBD1	TRBJ1-2	TGTGCCAGCAGCTTAACCCTTGGGACAGCTTCTAACTATGGCTACACCTTC	CASSLTLGTASNYGYTF
TRBV10-2	-	-	TRBJ2-3	TGCGCCAGCAGTGTGGCGGCCTTAGCCGCAGATACGCAGTATTTT	CASSVAALAADTQYF
TRBV6-1	-	-	TRBJ1-5	TGTGCCAGCAGACTTACAGGGCCGGTTCAGCCCCAGCATTTT	CASRLTGPVQPQHF
TRBV5-6	-	-	TRBJ2-3	TGTGCCAGCAGCCCGGGACCGAGGGCAGATACGCAGTATTTT	CASSPGPRADTQYF
TRBV4-1	-	TRBD1	TRBJ2-7	TGCGCCAGCAGCCAACCACGGACAGGGCCCGAGCAGTACTTC	CASSQPRTGPEQYF
TRBV27	-	TRBD1	TRBJ2-1	TGTGCCAGCAGGCCACAGGGGGCTTTTGGCAATGAGCAGTTCTTC	CASRPQGAFGNEQFF
TRBV7-8	once	-	TRBJ1-3	TGTGCCAGCAGCTTACGGATATCAACAGGGCCTCTCTCTGGAAACACCATATATTTT	CASSLRISTGPLSGNTIYF
TRBV9	-	-	TRBJ2-1	TGTGCCAGCAGCGTAGGGGGGTACTCCTACAATGAGCAGTTCTTC	CASSVGGYSYNEQFF
TRBV11-2	-	-	TRBJ2-5	TGTGCCAGCAGCTTAGCACAGGGTGAGACCCAGTACTTC	CASSLAQGETQYF
TRBV6-5	-	-	TRBJ2-7	TGTGCCAGCAGATCACTCTACGAGCAGTACTTC	CASRSLYEQYF
TRBV28	-	-	TRBJ1-1	TGTGCCAGCAGCCCCGAACGGGACCGGGGGCTGAACACTGAAGCTTTCTTT	CASSPERDRGLNTEAFF
TRBV6-1	-	-	TRBJ2-4	TGTGCCAGCAGTGAAGCGGAGCTCGTGGACCTAAGAGCCAAAAACATTCAGTACTTC	CASSEAELVDLRAKNIQYF
TRBV30	-	-	TRBJ1-1	TGTGCCTGGGGAACAGGGAATGGTGAAGCTTTCTTT	CAWGTGNGEAFF
TRBV30	-	TRBD2	TRBJ2-3	TGTGCCTGGGTTCGGTTTTTGACTAGCTCCACAGATACGCAGTATTTT	CAWVRFLTSSTDTQYF
TRBV4-1	few	TRBD2	TRBJ2-1	TGCGCCAGCAGCCAAGAGGTGGGACTAGCGGGCGGCGAGCAGTTCTTC	CASSQEVGLAGGEQFF
TRBV27	-	TRBD1	TRBJ1-5	TGTGCCAGCAGTTTGGGACAGCGGAATCAGCCCCAGCATTTT	CASSLGQRNQPQHF
TRBV2	-	-	TRBJ2-7	TGTGCCAGCCGTCAGGCGTACGAGCAGTACTTC	CASRQAYEQYF
TRBV10-3	-	-	TRBJ1-2	TGTGCCATCAGTGAGGGTGGTGGCTACACCTTC	CAISEGGGYTF